This entry concerns a single T cell receptor (beta chain). Recruited during active infection, patients (from Seattle) were subsequently followed longitudinally. This sample is drawn from a study of blood T cell repertoires in COVID-19. As originally analysed: Amplified reference gene primers provided the basis for estimating nucleated cell counts. Repertoires were generated with immunoSEQ multiplex PCR, while TCRdb's copy carries only in-frame clones and drops some. That table furnishes V, J and clone size, whereas the DNA furnished D and trimming. Of around 140,000 clones in the sample, around nine tenths were seen once. The CDR3 runs 13 residues. From germline, CDR1 is MNHEY and CDR2 SMNVEV (reference sequence). V gave up 5 bases and J gave up 2 bases, with 10 bases separating them.

Sequenced: peripheral blood. The J gene is TRBJ2-7, the V gene TRBV27, with a possible D match to TRBD2 (6 bases). The source of this sequence is a woman in her 70s with COVID-19, enrolled during active disease. The CDR3 sequence: CASSTGLTYEQYF. Written as DNA, the CDR3 is TGTGCCAGCAGTACGGGACTGACCTACGAGCAGTACTTC.